A single sample gave rise to the 13 T cell receptor beta chains below, sequenced in a study of T cell changes during pregnancy in multiple sclerosis. This table comes from immunoSEQ multiplex PCR, and its TCRdb copy is limited to in-frame clones, with some not included. The table shows 50,000 to 60,000 clones, with approximately 89% occurring only once. The material was peripheral blood, obtained after pregnancy. These receptors all stem from a female donor in good health, enrolled as a control in a pregnancy study.

The J gene is TRBJ2-3, the V gene TRBV30; 10 nucleotides line up with TRBD2. Losses at the gene ends were 0 bases for V and 6 bases for J; bases not matched to a gene: 6. This CDR3 contains 15 residues. CDR1 GTSNPN and CDR2 SVGIG come from the germline V gene (reference sequence). CDR3 DNA sequence: TGTGCCTGGAGTGTACGGCTAGCGGGGGTTGATACGCAGTATTTT. This translates into CAWSVRLAGVDTQYF.

The chain is built from TRBV5-1 and TRBJ2-5, with D maybe TRBD2 (5 bases). Trimming removed 1 base from V and 6 bases from J, with 19 bases in between. Germline V gives CDR1 SGHRS, CDR2 YFSETQ. The CDR3 covers 16 residues. CDR3 protein: CASSLSSGLVSKTQYF. CDR3 nucleotide sequence: TGCGCCAGCAGCTTGTCCTCAGGACTTGTATCGAAGACCCAGTACTTC.

This clone came up once. V gene TRBV18 combines with J gene TRBJ2-5; the D gene is possibly TRBD2 (6 bases). The CDR3 has 14 amino acids. V lost 3 bases and J lost 3, with 11 bases in between. From germline, CDR1 is KGHSH and CDR2 LQKENI. CDR3 in amino acids: CASSPPGLEETQYF. The CDR3 DNA follows: TGTGCCAGCTCACCTCCGGGACTTGAAGAGACCCAGTACTTC.

This chain links TRBV7-2 with TRBJ2-3, with 10 positions matching TRBD2. Looked up from germline, CDR1 is SGHTA and CDR2 is FQGNSA. After removal of 2 bases from V and 3 bases from J, the junction contained 8 bases not matched to a gene. The CDR3 is made up of 17 amino acids. The CDR3 protein is CASSLQPGTSVTDTQYF. Here the CDR3 DNA reads TGTGCCAGCAGCTTACAACCCGGGACTAGCGTGACAGATACGCAGTATTTT.

The chain links TRBV6-5 to TRBJ2-7; 9 bases are a match to TRBD1. The CDR3 extends over 14 amino acids. V dropped 7 bases and J dropped 3; count of bases not matched to a gene: 7. Germline CDR1 MNHEY, CDR2 SVGAGI. The CDR3 spells CASTATGGVYEQYF. The CDR3 DNA reads as TGTGCCAGCACCGCAACAGGGGGCGTCTACGAGCAGTACTTC.

J is TRBJ2-5 and V is TRBV9, with D maybe TRBD2 (7 bases). V was shortened by 3 bases and J by 1 base, with 19 bases between the two germline ends. CDR3 length equals 17 residues. CDR1 is SGDLS, CDR2 YYNGEE, per germline. Here the CDR3 reads CASSGGGQSWFQETQYF. DNA for the CDR3: TGTGCCAGCAGCGGGGGGGGGCAGTCTTGGTTCCAAGAGACCCAGTACTTC.

The gene calls are TRBV7-2 and TRBJ1-1, with no clear D. CDR1 and CDR2 from the germline V gene are SGHTA and FQGNSA. The CDR3 is 15 residues long. V lost 5 bases and J lost 4, with 17 bases in between. CDR3 protein: CASSPPGGVSTEAFF. CDR3 bases: TGTGCCAGCAGCCCCCCGGGCGGGGTTAGCACTGAAGCTTTCTTT.

This chain links TRBV5-4 with TRBJ1-6; a possible D gene is TRBD1 (6 bases). The CDR3 runs 14 residues. V was shortened by 1 base and J by 7 bases, with 9 bases between the two germline ends. Germline-derived CDR1 and CDR2 are SGHNT and YYREEE (reference sequence). The CDR3 spells CASSLRGGNSPLHF. The DNA of the CDR3 is TGTGCCAGCAGCTTGAGGGGGGGGAATTCACCCCTCCACTTT.

This clone came up once. The chain employs TRBV11-3 and TRBJ1-1; D unclear. The CDR3 totals 14 residues. V lost 2 bases and J 4 bases, leaving 11 bases between the germline ends. Germline loops: CDR1 SGHNT, CDR2 YENEEA. CDR3 sequence: CASSLRGMSTEAFF. As DNA, the CDR3 is TGTGCCAGCAGCTTAAGAGGGATGAGCACTGAAGCTTTCTTT.

Only one count was recorded for this clone. The V gene is TRBV28, the J gene TRBJ1-2; TRBD1 might be the D (6 bases). This CDR3 is 12 amino acids long. Germline CDR1 reads MDHEN; CDR2 reads SYDVKM. V was pared by 6 bases and J by 7 bases, with 12 bases between. CDR3 amino acids: CASSQQGFGYTF. The DNA for the CDR3 is TGTGCCAGCAGCCAACAGGGTTTTGGCTACACCTTC.

This clone was counted between two and nine times. The chain has TRBV6-1 and TRBJ2-1; TRBD2 matches 11 bases. J was trimmed by 6 bases and V by 0 bases; bases with no gene match: 1. The CDR3 runs to 15 residues. Germline V gene data show CDR1 as MNHNS and CDR2 as SASEGT. CDR3 residues: CASSEASGGANEQFF. CDR3 nucleotide sequence: TGTGCCAGCAGTGAAGCTAGCGGGGGGGCCAATGAGCAGTTCTTC.

The J gene is TRBJ2-1, the V gene TRBV30, with 7 bases fitting TRBD2. The CDR3 is 13 amino acids. From germline, CDR1 is GTSNPN and CDR2 SVGIG (reference sequence). J gave up 4 bases and V 2 bases, and 2 bases lay outside the gene matches. This CDR3 is CAWSLGGYNEQFF. CDR3 nucleotides: TGTGCCTGGAGTCTGGGGGGGTACAATGAGCAGTTCTTC.

This clone was counted between two and nine times. This sequence joins TRBV5-4 and TRBJ1-6; D is unclear. V lost 1 base, J lost 5 bases, and 4 bases lay in between. This CDR3 spans 13 amino acids. The germline V gene has CDR1 SGHNT and CDR2 YYREEE (reference sequence). CDR3 nucleotide sequence: TGTGCCAGCAGCTTGCCTAATAATTCACCCCTCCACTTT. Its protein product is CASSLPNNSPLHF.